The T cell receptor beta chain under discussion was sequenced for a study of blood T cell repertoires in COVID-19. Profiling relied on immunoSEQ multiplex PCR, and the TCRdb table lists in-frame clones only, not all of them. The table shows 70,000 to 90,000 clones, with around 86% occurring only once. The V gene lost 1 base and the J gene lost 3 bases, with 7 bases spanning the gap. In germline, CDR1 is SQVTM, CDR2 ANQGSEA. The CDR3 length is 13 residues. The chain joins TRBV29-1 to TRBJ1-3; D possibly corresponds to TRBD1 (5 bases). Sequenced sample: peripheral blood. The source of this sequence is a man older than 75 with active or convalescent COVID-19. CDR3: CSVEATVGNTIYF. The CDR3 nucleotides read TGCAGCGTTGAAGCGACAGTTGGAAACACCATATATTTT. Full variable domain (missing parts from reference TRBV29-1 and TRBJ1-3): SAVISQKPSRDICQRGTSLTIQCQVDSQVTMMFWYRQQPGQSLTLIATANQGSEATYESGFVIDKFPISRPNLTFSTLTVSNMSPEDSSIYLCSVEATVGNTIYFGEGSWLTVV.